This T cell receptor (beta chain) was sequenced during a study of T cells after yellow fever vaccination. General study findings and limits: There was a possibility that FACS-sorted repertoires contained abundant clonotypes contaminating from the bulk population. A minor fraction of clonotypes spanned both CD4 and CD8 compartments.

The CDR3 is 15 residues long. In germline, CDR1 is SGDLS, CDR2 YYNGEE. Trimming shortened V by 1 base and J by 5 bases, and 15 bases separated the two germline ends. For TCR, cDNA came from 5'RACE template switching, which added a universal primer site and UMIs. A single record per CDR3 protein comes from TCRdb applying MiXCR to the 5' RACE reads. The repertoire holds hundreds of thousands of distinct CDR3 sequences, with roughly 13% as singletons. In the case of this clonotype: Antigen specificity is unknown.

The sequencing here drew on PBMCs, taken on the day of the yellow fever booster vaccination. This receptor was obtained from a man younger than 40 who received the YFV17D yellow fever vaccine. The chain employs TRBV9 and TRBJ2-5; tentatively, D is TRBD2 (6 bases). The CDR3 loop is CASSVSTRDGETQYF. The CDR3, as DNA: TGTGCCAGCAGCGTATCCACGCGGGACGGGGAGACCCAGTACTTC.